This entry is about one T cell receptor (beta chain). Its cognate antigen has yet to be identified. No base-level quality is on record; no much larger clone is a single base apart. TCRbeta CDR3 regions were amplified from genomic DNA using the immunoSEQ Assay, a bias-controlled multiplex PCR. Under the source paper's analysis protocol: Nucleated cell counts per sample were estimated from amplification of reference gene primers within the assay. To quantify the absolute abundance of each unique TCRbeta CDR3 rearrangement, sequence reads were collapsed and filtered. For each sample, productive Simpson clonality was calculated as the square root of Simpson's diversity index across productive rearrangements. Entries here come from immuneACCESS through TCRdb and include only in-frame sequences with V and J called. Some clones fail to appear in such tables; in the studies checked, an unresolved V gene covers under half of the shortfall, and the cause of the remainder is unknown. From that table come the V and J calls and clone size; the DNA was used to work out D and trimming. Present in this sample are some 96,000 clones, approximately 91% of which were seen just once. The ten biggest clones cover about 2.2% of the sample.

These data are taken from a study of blood T cell repertoires in COVID-19 (dated by TCRdb to 2018 to 2021). In terms of the full investigation: Collaborator samples came from the United States, Italy and Spain and covered acute and convalescent phases of COVID-19. Nearly every sample came with metadata listing a de-identified subject ID, COVID-19 status, age in years and sex. Where available, HLA class I and class II types were obtained from metadata supplied by the sample provider rather than from assay-based typing. The repertoires were released in a freely available public database meant as a resource for research on the immune response to SARS-CoV-2. Samples came from the ongoing ImmuneRACE study (first 160 participants) plus 1,254 subjects from 6 global collaborators. The prospective study material was composed of cDNA or gDNA derived from T cells, B-cell-depleted T cells, or PBMCs. Deeply sampled blood TCRbeta repertoires from subjects exposed to, actively infected with, or recovered from COVID-19 were included in the dataset.

What the research found in general, with its limitations: The quantity of clinical and demographic metadata differed by source and by participant and was supplied without curation.

Collaborating institutions collected whole blood in K2EDTA tubes following their own protocols. For TCRbeta analysis, collaborator samples were shipped as frozen whole blood, as isolated PBMCs, or as DNA extracted from either sample type. The CDR3 sequence holds 16 residues, the cysteine and phenylalanine included. Left in the record is the CDR3 DNA by itself, 48 bases read in frame from the first base. Between the V and J ends, shortened by 0 bases and 2 bases respectively, the junction contains 11 bases. CDR1 is given as KGHSH and CDR2 as LQKENI, both from the germline V gene. This clonotype originated in a man between 50 and 59 years old with active COVID-19. The V and J genes are TRBV18 and TRBJ2-1, with TRBD1 tentatively as D gene (6 bases match). The source material was peripheral blood. Here the CDR3 is given as CASSPPRGKPYNEQFF. The sequenced DNA is TGTGCCAGCTCACCACCGAGGGGGAAACCCTACAATGAGCAGTTCTTC.